The next 17 T cell receptor beta chains were all read from a single sample in a study of blood T cells in healthy people across ages. Using a J-beta primer mix together with a sample-barcoded 5' primer, a second PCR was run for about 6 to 11 cycles. TCRdb independently ran MiXCR on the 5' RACE reads; one entry per CDR3 protein. Of some 1.8 million distinct CDR3 sequences listed, 39% are singletons. The source material was blood. The receptor set was obtained from a human donor in good health.

V gene TRBV15 combines with J gene TRBJ2-1, with D possibly being TRBD2 (5 bases). Per the germline V gene, CDR1 is LNHNV and CDR2 is YYDKDF (reference sequence). Trimming stripped 3 bases from V and 7 bases from J, with 19 bases between. The CDR3 is 16 residues long. CDR3 in DNA: TGTGCCACCAGCAGTTTTCGAGGGAATCCGGGGAATGAGCAGTTCTTC. It codes for CATSSFRGNPGNEQFF.

This clonotype was seen only a few times. The V and J genes are TRBV7-9 and TRBJ1-1; D is uncertain. V dropped 0 bases and J dropped 0 bases, with 8 bases sitting between them. Per germline, CDR1 SEHNR and CDR2 FQNEAQ (reference sequence). The length of the CDR3 is 15 residues. The CDR3 reads CASSLARNMNTEAFF. As DNA, the CDR3 is TGTGCCAGCAGCTTAGCTAGAAACATGAACACTGAAGCTTTCTTT.

This clonotype was detected a few times. The chain employs TRBV4-3 and TRBJ2-5; maybe TRBD1 (6 bases). Trimming pared 0 bases from V and 4 bases from J, leaving 15 bases between. Germline CDR1 and CDR2: LGHNA and YSLEER. The CDR3 extends over 16 amino acids. The CDR3 sequence: CASSQDRVVGGETQYF. For the CDR3, the DNA is TGCGCCAGCAGCCAAGATCGGGTAGTAGGGGGAGAGACCCAGTACTTC.

The genes are TRBV5-6 and TRBJ1-4; maybe TRBD1 (5 bases). The CDR3 contains 15 residues. Germline values: CDR1 SGHDT, CDR2 YYEEEE. Trimming removed 4 bases from V and 7 bases from J, with 17 bases in between. CDR3 sequence: CASSPPGPRGEKLFF. Here the CDR3 DNA reads TGTGCCAGCAGCCCGCCCGGACCGAGGGGTGAAAAACTGTTTTTT.

V usage is TRBV6-6 and J usage is TRBJ2-5, with unresolved D. The J call may be faulty, since TRBJ2-7 better matches the DNA end. CDR3 length: 13 amino acids. Germline loops: CDR1 MNHNY, CDR2 SVGAGI (reference sequence). The CDR3 region is CASSYTWYYEQYF. CDR3 DNA: TGTGCCAGCAGTTACACGTGGTACTACGAGCAGTACTTC.

The chain has TRBV7-2 and TRBJ2-7; 7 bases are shared with TRBD1. The CDR3 is 15 residues long. The J segment lost 0 bases and the V segment lost 0 bases, leaving 2 bases of the junction unmatched. In germline, CDR1 is SGHTA, CDR2 FQGNSA. In nucleotides, the CDR3 is TGTGCCAGCAGCTTAGCGCAGGGGGACTCCTACGAGCAGTACTTC. Residues: CASSLAQGDSYEQYF.

This clonotype was seen only a few times. The rearrangement links TRBV4-2 to TRBJ2-5; D is perhaps TRBD1 or TRBD2 (5 bases each). This CDR3 is 16 amino acids long. CDR1 and CDR2 (germline): LGHNA, YNFKEQ. V lost 2 bases, J lost 11 bases, and 24 bases lay in between. CDR3 nucleotides: TGTGCCAGCAGCCAAAGAGGGACGACGTCATACAATGAGCAGTACTTC. This encodes CASSQRGTTSYNEQYF.

This clonotype was seen a handful of times. The chain couples TRBV29-1 to TRBJ2-1; D not resolved. Trimming stripped 3 bases from V and 1 base from J, with 7 bases between. This CDR3 has 13 residues. Germline CDR1 and CDR2: SQVTM and ANQGSEA. The CDR3 nucleotides read TGCAGCGTTGATGGTCCTTCCTACAATGAGCAGTTCTTC. Translation: CSVDGPSYNEQFF.

This chain uses TRBV6-6 with TRBJ1-3, with D perhaps matching TRBD1 (5 bases). V was clipped by 5 bases and J by 3 bases, with 17 bases between them. This CDR3 has 16 amino acids. Germline CDR1 reads MNHNY; CDR2 reads SVGAGI (reference sequence). This CDR3 is CASSPRKGTGGNTIYF. CDR3 DNA: TGTGCCAGCAGTCCTAGGAAGGGAACAGGTGGAAACACCATATATTTT.

The CDR3 region is CAISDSGQGEGDTQYF. The CDR3 region has the DNA TGTGCCATCAGTGACTCTGGACAGGGCGAGGGAGATACGCAGTATTTT. The V and J genes are TRBV10-3 and TRBJ2-3; 8 bases line up with TRBD1. V lost 3 bases, J lost 5 bases, and 10 bases stayed unmatched. Germline loops: CDR1 ENHRY, CDR2 SYGVKD. The CDR3 runs 16 residues.

This chain uses TRBV15 with TRBJ1-4, with 9 bases fitting TRBD1. The trim removed 3 bases at V and 6 bases at J, leaving 5 bases unmatched. The CDR3 has 15 amino acids. Germline CDR1 is LNHNV and CDR2 is YYDKDF (reference sequence). CDR3: CATSRRDRVDEKLFF. CDR3 nucleotides: TGTGCCACCAGCAGGCGGGACAGGGTAGATGAAAAACTGTTTTTT.

This clonotype was counted only a few times. This chain uses TRBV20-1 with TRBJ2-7, with D possibly TRBD2 on 5 matching bases. The CDR3 has 14 residues. Germline lookup yields CDR1 DFQATT and CDR2 SNEGSKA (reference sequence). V shed 0 bases and J shed 4 bases, with 13 bases lying between them. CDR3 nucleotide sequence: TGCAGTGCTAGAGATAATACGGGGATGTACGAGCAGTACTTC. Its protein is CSARDNTGMYEQYF.

This chain uses TRBV12-3 or TRBV12-4 with TRBJ1-2; perhaps TRBD1 as D (5 bases). V was trimmed by 5 bases and J by 4 bases, leaving 14 bases between them. The CDR3 has 14 amino acids. The CDR3 nucleotides read TGTGCCAGCAGTCCAGGGTTGACGTTCTATGGCTACACCTTC. As protein: CASSPGLTFYGYTF.

The chain is built from TRBV12-3 or TRBV12-4 and TRBJ1-4; a weak D match, TRBD1 (6 bases). This CDR3 region has 18 residues. V lost 4 bases and J 0 bases, leaving 18 bases between the germline ends. CDR3: CASSSFRGVDATNEKLFF. Here the CDR3 DNA reads TGTGCCAGCAGTTCATTCAGGGGTGTGGATGCAACTAATGAAAAACTGTTTTTT.

This rearrangement joins TRBV20-1 to TRBJ2-5; tentative D call: TRBD1 (5 bases). There are 13 residues in the CDR3. The germline V and J ends were trimmed by 0 bases and 3 bases, with 8 bases remaining between them. The germline gives CDR1 DFQATT, CDR2 SNEGSKA (reference sequence). CDR3 coding DNA: TGCAGTGCTAGAGAGGGGCCAAAAGAGACCCAGTACTTC. Protein product: CSAREGPKETQYF.

This clonotype came up a few times. The V and J genes are TRBV9 and TRBJ2-1; 14 bases map to TRBD2. Germline lookup yields CDR1 SGDLS and CDR2 YYNGEE. This CDR3 spans 19 amino acids. Trimming took 4 bases from V and 2 from J; bases not matched to a gene: 11. Written as DNA, the CDR3 is TGTGCCAGCAGCACACCGGGACTAGCGGGGGATCCGGCCTACAATGAGCAGTTCTTC. It translates to CASSTPGLAGDPAYNEQFF.

The rearrangement links TRBV5-1 to TRBJ2-3, with D possibly TRBD2 on 6 matching bases. The CDR3 has 18 residues. V lost 0 bases to trimming and J lost 1 base, with 18 bases between them. Per the germline V gene, CDR1 is SGHRS and CDR2 is YFSETQ. Here the CDR3 DNA reads TGCGCCAGCAGCTTGGCCCGTTCCGCGGGGCTAGGCACAGATACGCAGTATTTT. It yields the protein CASSLARSAGLGTDTQYF.